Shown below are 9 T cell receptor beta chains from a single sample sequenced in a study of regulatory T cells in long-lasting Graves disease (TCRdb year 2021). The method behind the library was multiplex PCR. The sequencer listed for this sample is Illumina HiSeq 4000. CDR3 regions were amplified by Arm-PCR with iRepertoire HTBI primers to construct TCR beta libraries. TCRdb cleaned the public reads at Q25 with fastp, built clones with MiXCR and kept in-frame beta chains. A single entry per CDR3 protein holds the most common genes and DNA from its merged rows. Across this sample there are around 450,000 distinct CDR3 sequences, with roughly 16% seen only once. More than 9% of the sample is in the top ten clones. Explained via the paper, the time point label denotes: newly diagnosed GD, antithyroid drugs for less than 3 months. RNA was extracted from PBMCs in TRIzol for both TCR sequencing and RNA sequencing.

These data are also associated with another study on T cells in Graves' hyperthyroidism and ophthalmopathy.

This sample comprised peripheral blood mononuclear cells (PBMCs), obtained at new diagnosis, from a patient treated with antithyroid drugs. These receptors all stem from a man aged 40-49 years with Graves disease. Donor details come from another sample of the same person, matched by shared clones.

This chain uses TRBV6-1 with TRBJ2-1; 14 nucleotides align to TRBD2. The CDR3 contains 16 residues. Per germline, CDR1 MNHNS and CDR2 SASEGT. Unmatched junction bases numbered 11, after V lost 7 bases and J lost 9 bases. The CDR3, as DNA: TGTGCCAGCACTCCAGGGACTAGCGGGAGTAAGGGTGAGCAGTTCTTC. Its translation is CASTPGTSGSKGEQFF.

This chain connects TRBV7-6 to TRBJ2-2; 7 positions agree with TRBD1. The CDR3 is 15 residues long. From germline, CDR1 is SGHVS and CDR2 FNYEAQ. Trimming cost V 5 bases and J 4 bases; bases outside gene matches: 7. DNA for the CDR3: TGTGCCAGCAGCGGTAATGGACAGGCCACCGGGGAGCTGTTTTTT. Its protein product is CASSGNGQATGELFF.

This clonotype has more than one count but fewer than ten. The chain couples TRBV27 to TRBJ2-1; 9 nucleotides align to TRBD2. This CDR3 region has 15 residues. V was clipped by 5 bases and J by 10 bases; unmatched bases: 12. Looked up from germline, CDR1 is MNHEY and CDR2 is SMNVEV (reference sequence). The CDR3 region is CASSQLAGLGEEQFF. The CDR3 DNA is TGTGCCAGCAGTCAGCTAGCGGGATTGGGAGAAGAGCAGTTCTTC.

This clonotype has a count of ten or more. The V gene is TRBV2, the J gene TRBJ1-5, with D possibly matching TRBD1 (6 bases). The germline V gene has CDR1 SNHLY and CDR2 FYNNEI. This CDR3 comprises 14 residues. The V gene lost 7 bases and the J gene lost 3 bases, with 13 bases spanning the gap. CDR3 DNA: TGTGCCAGCAAAGGTGGACAGACCAATCAGCCCCAGCATTTT. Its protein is CASKGGQTNQPQHF.

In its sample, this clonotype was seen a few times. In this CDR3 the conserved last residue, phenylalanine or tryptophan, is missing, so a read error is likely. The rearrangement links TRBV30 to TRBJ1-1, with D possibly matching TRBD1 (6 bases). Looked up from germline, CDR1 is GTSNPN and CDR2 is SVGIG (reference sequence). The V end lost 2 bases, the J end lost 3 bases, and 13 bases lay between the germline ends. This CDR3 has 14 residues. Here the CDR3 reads CAWSRGAGDTEAFS. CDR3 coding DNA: TGTGCCTGGAGTAGGGGGGCCGGGGACACTGAAGCTTTCTCT.

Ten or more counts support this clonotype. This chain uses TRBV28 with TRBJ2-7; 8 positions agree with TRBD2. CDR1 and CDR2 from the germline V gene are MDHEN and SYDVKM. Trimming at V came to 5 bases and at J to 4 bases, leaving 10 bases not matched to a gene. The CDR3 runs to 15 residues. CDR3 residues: CASSPQSLAVYEQYF. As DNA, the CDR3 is TGTGCCAGCAGTCCCCAATCACTAGCGGTATACGAGCAGTACTTC.

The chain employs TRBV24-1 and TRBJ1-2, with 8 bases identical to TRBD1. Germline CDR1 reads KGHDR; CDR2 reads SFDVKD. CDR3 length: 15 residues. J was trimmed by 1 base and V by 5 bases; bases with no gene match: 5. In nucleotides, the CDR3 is TGTGCCACCAGTGGGAGGACAGGGCATAACTATGGCTACACCTTC. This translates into CATSGRTGHNYGYTF.

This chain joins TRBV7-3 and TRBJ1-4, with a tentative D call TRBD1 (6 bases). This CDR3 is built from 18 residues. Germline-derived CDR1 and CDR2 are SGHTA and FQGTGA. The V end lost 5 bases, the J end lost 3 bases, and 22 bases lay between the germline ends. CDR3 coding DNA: TGTGCCAGCAGCCCTCGCACCAGGGGAAGAATTGCTAATGAAAAACTGTTTTTT. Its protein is CASSPRTRGRIANEKLFF.

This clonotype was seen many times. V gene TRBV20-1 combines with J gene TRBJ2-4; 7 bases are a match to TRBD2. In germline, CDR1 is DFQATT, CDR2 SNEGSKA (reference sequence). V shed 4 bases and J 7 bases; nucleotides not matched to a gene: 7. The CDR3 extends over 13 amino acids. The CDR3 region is CSAIRTRPNIQYF. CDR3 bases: TGCAGTGCTATCAGGACTAGGCCGAACATTCAGTACTTC.